This T cell receptor (beta chain) was identified during a study of T cells in Graves' hyperthyroidism and ophthalmopathy. Study overall: Before treatment of any kind, peripheral blood was taken at initial diagnosis.

Only a few counts were recorded for this clonotype. The antigen remains unidentified. Graves' hyperthyroidism was deemed stable absent ophthalmopathy progression within 18 months. Diagnosis relied on clinical symptoms, serum thyroxine and TRAb, thyroid ultrasound and orbital computed tomography. Notes on the study in general: Clonotypes that were expanded in thyroid above 0.001 mostly appeared in blood too.

What was amplified from RNA transcripts were TCR beta CDR3 regions. The primer set for the first-round RT-PCR of the TCR CDR3 was HTBI. MiXCR, run by TCRdb on the multiplex PCR reads, gives a single entry per CDR3 protein. The sample includes about 350,000 distinct CDR3 sequences, approximately 13% of them seen just once. Trimming removed 3 bases from V and 3 bases from J, with 2 bases in between. Germline loops: CDR1 LNHDA, CDR2 SQIVND (reference sequence). The CDR3 extends over 11 amino acids. This rearrangement joins TRBV19 to TRBJ1-1; D is ambiguous. This receptor was obtained from a woman aged 25-40 years with Graves' hyperthyroidism. Material for sequencing was blood. CDR3 nucleotides: TGTGCCAGTAGTATCGACACTGAAGCTTTCTTT. The encoded protein is CASSIDTEAFF.